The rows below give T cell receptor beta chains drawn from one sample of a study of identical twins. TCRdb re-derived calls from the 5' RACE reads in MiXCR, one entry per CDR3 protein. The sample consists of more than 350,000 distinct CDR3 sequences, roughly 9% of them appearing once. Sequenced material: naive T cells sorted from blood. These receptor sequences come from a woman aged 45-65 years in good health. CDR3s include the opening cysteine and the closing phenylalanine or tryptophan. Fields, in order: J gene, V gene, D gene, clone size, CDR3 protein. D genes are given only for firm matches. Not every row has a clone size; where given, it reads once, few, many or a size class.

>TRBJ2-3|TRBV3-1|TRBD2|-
CASSPYGREAKDTQYF
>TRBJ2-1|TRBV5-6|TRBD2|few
CASSLSGGGYEQFF
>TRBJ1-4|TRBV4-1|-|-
CASSQGWREKLFF
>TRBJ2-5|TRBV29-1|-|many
CSVVMGSSKETQYF
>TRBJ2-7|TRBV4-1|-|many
CASSQERQNSYEQYF
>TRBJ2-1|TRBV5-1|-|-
CASSLVGLSTTYNEQFF
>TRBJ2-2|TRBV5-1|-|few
CASSLVASIGELFF
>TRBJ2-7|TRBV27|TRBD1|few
CASSSGQGLPDEQYF
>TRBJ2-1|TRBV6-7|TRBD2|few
CASSYPGSSGSNNEQFF
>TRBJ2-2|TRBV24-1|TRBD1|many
CATSVPGQGTGELFF
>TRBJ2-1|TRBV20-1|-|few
CSARDRITNEQFF
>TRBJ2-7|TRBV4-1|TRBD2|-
CASSQTSGRRGEQYF
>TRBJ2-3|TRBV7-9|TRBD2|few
CASSAPGGLSTDTQYF
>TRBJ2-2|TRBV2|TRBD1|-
CASRQDRLNTGELFF
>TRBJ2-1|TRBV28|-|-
CASSLSSASPIYNEQFF
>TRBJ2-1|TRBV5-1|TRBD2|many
CASSLGREAGNEQFF
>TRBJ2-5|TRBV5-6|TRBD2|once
CASSFASGTQETQYF
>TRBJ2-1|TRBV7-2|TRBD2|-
CASSSAGGRAGNEQFF
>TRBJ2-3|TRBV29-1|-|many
CSVRPTDTQYF
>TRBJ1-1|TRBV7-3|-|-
CASSPQGGDTEAFF
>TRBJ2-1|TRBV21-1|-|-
CASSILAGGLPKDNEQFF
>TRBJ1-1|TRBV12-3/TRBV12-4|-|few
CASSFQGINTEAFF
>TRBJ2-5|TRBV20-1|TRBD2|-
CSATGNSGRGETQYF
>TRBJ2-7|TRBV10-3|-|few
CAISERDGRSEQYF
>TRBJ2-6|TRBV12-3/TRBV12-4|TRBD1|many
CASSPGQLSGANVLTF
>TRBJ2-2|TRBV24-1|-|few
CATSDLDLITGELFF
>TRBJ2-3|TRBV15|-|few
CATSSGAGTTSTDTQYF
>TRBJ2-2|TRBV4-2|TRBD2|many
CASSQEGGLGRTGELFF
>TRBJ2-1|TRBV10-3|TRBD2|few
CAISEGSGRFEQFF
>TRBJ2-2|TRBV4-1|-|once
CASSFGLFTGELFF